These 22 T cell receptor beta chains were all obtained from the same sample, sequenced in a study of blood T cell repertoires in COVID-19. Sequenced by immunoSEQ multiplex PCR; TCRdb stores in-frame clones only, minus some. The sample includes around 300,000 clones, roughly 90% seen only once; the top ten take approximately 2.2%. Sequencing input: peripheral blood. Receptors originate from a man in his late teens or twenties with active or convalescent COVID-19.

This clone was counted only a few times. The chain is built from TRBV28 and TRBJ1-2, with 11 bases identical to TRBD1. CDR3 length equals 15 residues. The trim removed 6 bases at V and 6 bases at J, leaving 9 bases unmatched. In germline, CDR1 is MDHEN, CDR2 SYDVKM. The CDR3 nucleotides read TGTGCCAGCAGCCTCGGACAGGGGGCGCGAAATGGCTACACCTTC. Translating it yields CASSLGQGARNGYTF.

The table lists this clone with a count of one. The chain employs TRBV2 and TRBJ1-6; perhaps TRBD1 as D (6 bases). The CDR3 has 15 residues. Trimming took 6 bases from V and 10 from J, leaving 19 bases between them. Germline CDR1 SNHLY, CDR2 FYNNEI. CDR3 sequence: CASSAQGLVSSPLHF. CDR3 coding DNA: TGTGCCAGCAGCGCCCAGGGGCTAGTTTCCTCACCCCTCCACTTT.

This chain joins TRBV11-2 and TRBJ2-3, with D hard to call. There are 16 residues in the CDR3. Trimming pared 5 bases from V and 1 base from J, leaving 16 bases between. CDR1 and CDR2 from the germline V gene are SGHAT and FQNNGV. This chain's CDR3 is CASSTVDPAGTDTQYF. The CDR3 DNA is TGTGCCAGCAGCACCGTCGACCCCGCGGGCACAGATACGCAGTATTTT.

The V gene is TRBV28, the J gene TRBJ2-1; no clear D. The CDR3 contains 11 residues. Germline assignment: CDR1 MDHEN and CDR2 SYDVKM. The V gene lost 8 bases and the J gene lost 7 bases, with 9 bases spanning the gap. The DNA for the CDR3 is TGTGCCAGCGAGGTCGGAAATGAGCAGTTCTTC. Translation: CASEVGNEQFF.

The rearrangement joins TRBV15 to TRBJ1-2; TRBD1 is a possible D gene (5 bases). Deletions cut 4 bases from V and 8 bases from J, with 17 bases between. This CDR3 region has 14 residues. Germline assignment: CDR1 LNHNV and CDR2 YYDKDF (reference sequence). The DNA for the CDR3 is TGTGCCACCAGCACAATGACAGATCCGAAGGGCTACACCTTC. This codes for CATSTMTDPKGYTF.

The chain recombines TRBV19 with TRBJ1-3; no definite D call. The germline V gene has CDR1 LNHDA and CDR2 SQIVND (reference sequence). This CDR3 is 15 amino acids long. V shed 2 bases and J shed 1 base, with 9 bases lying between them. The CDR3 here is CASSIISVSGNTIYF. In nucleotides, the CDR3 is TGTGCCAGTAGTATAATTAGCGTGTCTGGAAACACCATATATTTT.

The chain combines TRBV2 with TRBJ2-3; 9 bases line up with TRBD2. V shed 4 bases, J shed 0 bases, and the junction held 2 bases outside the gene matches. CDR3 size: 15 residues. Germline lookup yields CDR1 SNHLY and CDR2 FYNNEI. The CDR3 here is CASSVGLASTDTQYF. The CDR3 bases are TGTGCCAGCAGTGTGGGACTAGCAAGCACAGATACGCAGTATTTT.

The chain couples TRBV10-3 to TRBJ2-5; D gene unclear. Germline assignment: CDR1 ENHRY and CDR2 SYGVKD. The CDR3 extends over 13 amino acids. Trimming took off 0 bases at V and 4 bases at J, with 6 bases between the two ends. DNA for the CDR3: TGTGCCATCAGTGAGTCGTATTTAGAGACCCAGTACTTC. This gives the protein CAISESYLETQYF.

CDR3 sequence: CASSLRGGLSTDTQYF. CDR3 in DNA: TGTGCCAGCAGTTTGAGAGGGGGCCTTAGCACAGATACGCAGTATTTT. The V call is TRBV28, the J call TRBJ2-3, with 7 bases identical to TRBD1. CDR1 MDHEN and CDR2 SYDVKM come from the germline V gene. Trimming took 3 bases from V and 0 from J; bases not matched to a gene: 6. This CDR3 is 16 amino acids long.

This sequence joins TRBV7-9 and TRBJ1-3; unclear D gene. The CDR3 contains 14 residues. Deletions cut 2 bases from V and 0 bases from J, with 5 bases between. Germline V gene lookup returns CDR1 SEHNR and CDR2 FQNEAQ (reference sequence). Here the CDR3 DNA reads TGTGCCAGCAGCTTATCTATCTCTGGAAACACCATATATTTT. Translated, it gives CASSLSISGNTIYF.

V is TRBV19 and J is TRBJ1-2; D is undetermined. The CDR3 consists of 16 residues. The ends were cut back, 0 bases at V and 2 bases at J, with 13 bases in the middle. Germline values: CDR1 LNHDA, CDR2 SQIVND (reference sequence). The CDR3 DNA is TGTGCCAGTAGTATAGATCTCTGGGCAGGAAACTATGGCTACACCTTC. Translating gives CASSIDLWAGNYGYTF. The variable domain in full, with the rest retrieved from reference TRBV19 and TRBJ1-2, is DGGITQSPKYLFRKEGQNVTLSCEQNLNHDAMYWYRQDPGQGLRLIYYSQIVNDFQKGDIAEGYSVSREKKESFPLTVTSAQKNPTAFYLCASSIDLWAGNYGYTFGSGTRLTVV.

V usage is TRBV6-2 or TRBV6-3 and J usage is TRBJ2-3, with D unresolved. From germline, CDR1 is MNHEY and CDR2 SVGEGT. CDR3 size: 15 residues. Trimming cost V 4 bases and J 0 bases, with 11 bases left between them. The DNA of the CDR3 is TGTGCCAGCAGTTTCAGACTCATTAGCACAGATACGCAGTATTTT. Its translation: CASSFRLISTDTQYF.

The CDR3 DNA reads as TGTGCCATACGGACAGGTGGAAACACCATATATTTT. It specifies CAIRTGGNTIYF. V gene TRBV10-3 combines with J gene TRBJ1-3, with 7 bases fitting TRBD1. Trimming took 9 bases from V and 3 from J; bases not matched to a gene: 2. The CDR3 totals 12 residues. From germline, CDR1 is ENHRY and CDR2 SYGVKD.

In DNA, the CDR3 is TGTGCCAGCAGCCGAACCGGGACAGGATACACTGAAGCTTTCTTT. Amino acids: CASSRTGTGYTEAFF. The chain is built from TRBV7-9 and TRBJ1-1; 8 bases fit TRBD1. This CDR3 is 15 amino acids long. Germline V gives CDR1 SEHNR, CDR2 FQNEAQ (reference sequence). The V gene end was trimmed by 5 bases and the J gene end by 3 bases; junction bases not matched to a gene: 8.

Worth noting for this clone: The same CDR3 is also encoded by other DNA sequences in this sample. The chain recombines TRBV27 with TRBJ1-6, with 9 bases lining up with TRBD1. Germline loops: CDR1 MNHEY, CDR2 SMNVEV (reference sequence). This CDR3 is 14 amino acids long. J lost 7 bases, V lost 5 bases, and 3 bases had no gene match. The CDR3: CASSRDRENSPLHF. The CDR3 nucleotides read TGTGCCAGCAGTCGGGACAGGGAAAATTCACCCCTCCACTTT.

Here the CDR3 reads CATSRGSAGGQGEQYF. CDR3 DNA sequence: TGTGCCACCAGCAGGGGGTCGGCCGGGGGTCAAGGAGAGCAGTACTTC. The chain is built from TRBV15 and TRBJ2-7; TRBD2 is a possible D gene (6 bases). In germline, CDR1 is LNHNV, CDR2 YYDKDF (reference sequence). V lost 3 bases and J 7 bases, leaving 22 bases between the germline ends. CDR3 length: 16 amino acids.

The chain joins TRBV5-5 to TRBJ1-5, with D maybe TRBD1 (6 bases). The CDR3 covers 15 residues. The germline V gene encodes CDR1 SGHKS and CDR2 YYEKEE (reference sequence). V lost 5 bases, J lost 2 bases, and 14 bases lay in between. Written as DNA, the CDR3 is TGTGCCAGCAGGCAGGGGTTAGGAGGCAATCAGCCCCAGCATTTT. It encodes CASRQGLGGNQPQHF.

This sequence joins TRBV12-5 and TRBJ2-5; 10 bases are shared with TRBD1. The CDR3 consists of 14 residues. Germline V gene data show CDR1 as LGHNT and CDR2 as FRNRAP. Unmatched junction bases numbered 5, after V lost 5 bases and J lost 5 bases. CDR3 sequence reads: CASGDPGQGETQYF. The CDR3, as DNA: TGTGCTAGTGGTGACCCGGGACAGGGGGAGACCCAGTACTTC.

The gene calls are TRBV7-2 and TRBJ2-1, with 7 positions matching TRBD1. Germline assignment: CDR1 SGHTA and CDR2 FQGNSA. The CDR3 runs to 13 residues. Trimming at V came to 4 bases and at J to 7 bases, leaving 4 bases not matched to a gene. The CDR3 DNA reads TGTGCCAGCAGCTCCCACAGGGGTAATGAGCAGTTCTTC. Protein sequence: CASSSHRGNEQFF.

The rearrangement joins TRBV28 to TRBJ1-5; possible D gene TRBD1, 5 bases. The CDR3 covers 14 residues. V gave up 10 bases and J gave up 0 bases, with 13 bases separating them. Per germline, CDR1 MDHEN and CDR2 SYDVKM. The CDR3 reads CATTTDYSNQPQHF. In DNA, the CDR3 is TGTGCCACCACGACAGATTATAGCAATCAGCCCCAGCATTTT.

The chain combines TRBV9 with TRBJ2-7; 10 bases are a match to TRBD1. CDR1 and CDR2 (germline): SGDLS, YYNGEE. Trimming cost V 3 bases and J 2 bases; bases outside gene matches: 8. CDR3 length: 16 residues. The CDR3 here is CASSEGDRGHTYEQYF. CDR3 nucleotide sequence: TGTGCCAGCAGCGAGGGGGACAGGGGTCACACCTACGAGCAGTACTTC.

The chain combines TRBV2 with TRBJ1-4; no reliable D call. The CDR3 runs 13 residues. CDR1 is SNHLY, CDR2 FYNNEI, per germline. Trimming cost V 7 bases and J 8 bases, with 14 bases left between them. CDR3 DNA: TGTGCCAGCACCCCCGGTGTGTGGGAAAAACTGTTTTTT. Translation gives CASTPGVWEKLFF.